This TCR beta chain was recovered during a study of T cells in Graves' hyperthyroidism and ophthalmopathy. General study points: Researchers found most expanded thyroid clonotypes above 0.001 in blood as well.

After removal of 4 bases from V and 5 bases from J, the junction contained 4 bases not matched to a gene. Germline V gene lookup returns CDR1 LGHDT and CDR2 YNNKEL (reference sequence). The CDR3 is made up of 13 amino acids. Uncontrolled infection, other autoimmune disease, pregnancy or lactation led to exclusion. Comments on this clonotype: The antigen is not known.

Amplified regions were TCR beta CDR3 sequences from RNA transcripts. HTBI primers were employed in a first-round RT-PCR of the TCR CDR3. TCRdb itself ran the multiplex PCR reads through MiXCR, one entry per CDR3 protein. The top ten clones hold around 28% of a sample with about 260,000 distinct CDR3 sequences, around 15% of them seen once. The source is a woman between 18 and 30 years old with Graves' ophthalmopathy. Specimen: blood. The V and J genes are TRBV3-1 and TRBJ2-7; 8 bases align to TRBD1. This chain's CDR3 is CASSRQGFNEQYF. CDR3 bases: TGTGCCAGCAGCCGACAGGGGTTCAACGAGCAGTACTTC.